This is a list of T cell receptor beta chains from one sample in a study of blood T cell repertoires in COVID-19. Assay used: immunoSEQ multiplex PCR; TCRdb lists only in-frame clones, some missing. Among about 130,000 clones listed, approximately 80% were seen once. The sample comprised peripheral blood. These TCRs come from a woman in her sixties or seventies with active or convalescent COVID-19. CDR3s include the opening cysteine and the closing phenylalanine or tryptophan. Each record gives: V gene, J gene, D gene, CDR3 length, clone size, CDR3 DNA, CDR3 protein. A D gene is named only where the DNA matches it firmly. Clone sizes are given selectively: once, few, many, or a class where the clone is expanded.

>TRBV10-1|TRBJ2-1|.|15|.
TGCGCCAGCAGCCCTGGCCGGGAGCTCTTCCATGAGCAGTTCTTC
CASSPGRELFHEQFF
>TRBV12-3/TRBV12-4|TRBJ1-2|.|13|.
TGTGCCAGCAGTTTCCGAGCTGACTATGGCTACACCTTC
CASSFRADYGYTF
>TRBV15|TRBJ2-3|TRBD2|15|.
TGTGCCACCAACCAGGGACTAGCGGTGGGAGATACGCAGTATTTT
CATNQGLAVGDTQYF
>TRBV19|TRBJ2-1|.|16|.
TGTGCCAGTAGTATAGGTGGCAACAGGGTCTCCAATGAGCAGTTCTTC
CASSIGGNRVSNEQFF
>TRBV7-2|TRBJ2-7|.|14|once
TGTGCCAGCAGCTTAGAGCAGGGCTCCTACGAGCAGTACTTC
CASSLEQGSYEQYF
>TRBV7-9|TRBJ1-1|.|13|once
TGTGCCAGCAGCCCTATTATCACCACTGAAGCTTTCTTT
CASSPIITTEAFF
>TRBV10-3|TRBJ2-6|.|13|.
TGTGCCGCCCGGGAATCTGGGGCCAACGTCCTGACTTTC
CAARESGANVLTF
>TRBV5-1|TRBJ1-2|.|16|few
TGCGCCAGCAGCTTTTCTTGGACAGCCAGTAACTATGGCTACACCTTC
CASSFSWTASNYGYTF
>TRBV5-1|TRBJ2-4|TRBD2|14|once
TGCGCCAGCAGCTTGTCTGGGGGGGTAAACATTCAGTACTTC
CASSLSGGVNIQYF
>TRBV3-1/TRBV3-2|TRBJ1-1|.|13|.
TGTGCCAGCAGCCAAGATCTGTACACTGAAGCTTTCTTT
CASSQDLYTEAFF
>TRBV3-1/TRBV3-2|TRBJ1-2|.|16|.
TGTGCCAGCAGCCATGTCATCTGGGGCGGGGGTTATGGCTACACCTTC
CASSHVIWGGGYGYTF
>TRBV6-5|TRBJ1-3|.|12|.
TGTGCCAGCAGCCGTCCTGGAAACACCATATATTTT
CASSRPGNTIYF
>TRBV5-1|TRBJ1-2|TRBD1|15|.
TGCGCCAGCAGCCAAACGGGACAGGCCATCTATGGCTACACCTTC
CASSQTGQAIYGYTF
>TRBV28|TRBJ1-5|.|14|.
TGTGCCACCCGAAAGGGACAAGAATTACAGCCCCAGCATTTT
CATRKGQELQPQHF
>TRBV5-6|TRBJ2-2|TRBD2|16|.
TGTGCCAGCAGACCGTGGGCTAGCGGAGGTGCCGGGGAGCTGTTTTTT
CASRPWASGGAGELFF
>TRBV7-2|TRBJ1-2|TRBD1|15|few
TGTGCCAGCAGCCTTCCACGACAGGGGTCGAATGGCTACACCTTC
CASSLPRQGSNGYTF
>TRBV9|TRBJ1-4|.|15|few
TGTGCCAGCAGCGTAAGGGAGGGAACTAATGAAAAACTGTTTTTT
CASSVREGTNEKLFF
>TRBV4-1|TRBJ2-6|TRBD1|19|.
TGCGCCAGCAGCCAAGTTCGTGGCGCAGGGGGCTCTGGGGCCAACGTCCTGACTTTC
CASSQVRGAGGSGANVLTF
>TRBV29-1|TRBJ2-1|.|16|.
TGCAGCGTTGAGAAACAACAGGGTGTATCCTACAATGAGCAGTTCTTC
CSVEKQQGVSYNEQFF
>TRBV28|TRBJ1-2|TRBD1|15|.
TGTGCCAGCAGCCGATCAGGGGGTAATAACTATGGCTACACCTTC
CASSRSGGNNYGYTF
>TRBV27|TRBJ2-1|.|15|.
TGTGCCAGCAGTTTCCGAGCGGAATTCTACAATGAGCAGTTCTTC
CASSFRAEFYNEQFF
>TRBV7-2|TRBJ1-1|TRBD1|14|.
TGTGCCAGCAGCTGGGGTGACAGGGCAACTGAAGCTTTCTTT
CASSWGDRATEAFF
>TRBV19|TRBJ1-4|.|15|.
TGTGCCAGTAGTATGAATGGGCAGATGAATGAAAAACTGTTTTTT
CASSMNGQMNEKLFF
>TRBV28|TRBJ1-1|.|11|.
TGTGCCAGCAGCCCTAACACTGAAGCTTTCTTT
CASSPNTEAFF
>TRBV4-2|TRBJ2-1|TRBD2|16|.
TGTGCCAGCAGCCAAGGGGATAGCGGGAGCAATAATGAGCAGTTCTTC
CASSQGDSGSNNEQFF
>TRBV28|TRBJ1-4|.|14|.
TGTGCCAGCAGTCCGCAGGTGACTAATGAAAAACTGTTTTTT
CASSPQVTNEKLFF
>TRBV28|TRBJ2-7|.|16|.
TGTGCCAGCAGTTCCCCCGGAGGCGGATTACCCTACGAGCAGTACTTC
CASSSPGGGLPYEQYF
>TRBV28|TRBJ1-2|.|12|.
TGTGCCAGCAGTTTTTACATTTTTGGCTACACCTTC
CASSFYIFGYTF
>TRBV11-3|TRBJ2-3|.|13|.
TGTGCCAGCAGCCTAACAGGCACAGATACGCAGTATTTT
CASSLTGTDTQYF
>TRBV18|TRBJ2-3|.|12|.
TGTGCCAGCTCACCACAGGGGGATACGCAGTATTTT
CASSPQGDTQYF
>TRBV29-1|TRBJ1-1|TRBD1|13|.
TGCAGCGTTGAGAACATCTCAGGGGGTGAAGCTTTCTTT
CSVENISGGEAFF
>TRBV4-1|TRBJ2-3|.|16|few
TGCGCCAGCAGCCAAGTGCAGGGGTTTTGGGCAGATACGCAGTATTTT
CASSQVQGFWADTQYF
>TRBV19|TRBJ1-2|.|15|.
TGTGCCAGTAGTTTTCGGGAATCGTCTAACTATGGCTACACCTTC
CASSFRESSNYGYTF
>TRBV7-8|TRBJ1-5|TRBD1|18|.
TGTGCCAGCAGCTTATGGGGTAGACAGGGGAGGGGACGACAGCCCCAGCATTTT
CASSLWGRQGRGRQPQHF
>TRBV6-5|TRBJ1-2|TRBD1|14|.
TGTGCCAGCAGTTACGGCAGGGGGAACTATGGCTACACCTTC
CASSYGRGNYGYTF
>TRBV19|TRBJ1-5|.|13|few
TGTGCCAGCCAGGCGGGTAGCAATCAGCCCCAGCATTTT
CASQAGSNQPQHF
>TRBV24-1|TRBJ2-1|.|13|.
TGTGCCTCGGCCGCAGGGTCCTACAATGAGCAGTTCTTC
CASAAGSYNEQFF
>TRBV5-6|TRBJ1-4|.|15|.
TGTGCCAGCAGCCGAAGATTGGCGGGGAATGAAAAACTGTTTTTT
CASSRRLAGNEKLFF
>TRBV5-1|TRBJ1-4|.|15|few
TGCGCCAGCAGCTTGGAAGGAGGGGATGGTGAAAAACTGTTTTTT
CASSLEGGDGEKLFF
>TRBV7-9|TRBJ1-5|TRBD1|14|.
TGTGCCAGCGGAAACTCGACAGGGAATCAGCCCCAGCATTTT
CASGNSTGNQPQHF